The 20 T cell receptor beta chains listed next were all sequenced from one sample in a study of cytomegalovirus exposure and HLA in healthy donors. Profiling relied on immunoSEQ multiplex PCR, and the TCRdb table lists in-frame clones only, not all of them. This sample carries 67,000 or so clones, just under 95% of them seen once, and the ten largest clones take about 1.5%. Sequences were obtained from PBMCs. These receptor sequences come from a man aged 18 to 30 in good health and CMV-seropositive.

The chain carries TRBV27 and TRBJ1-5; D is ambiguous. Germline CDR1 MNHEY, CDR2 SMNVEV (reference sequence). This CDR3 has 13 amino acids. V lost 3 bases to trimming and J lost 7 bases, with 10 bases between them. CDR3 protein: CASSFSGLQPQHF. DNA of the CDR3: TGTGCCAGCAGTTTTTCAGGCTTACAGCCCCAGCATTTT.

The chain couples TRBV10-3 to TRBJ2-2; D unresolved. Germline V CDR1 and CDR2: ENHRY, SYGVKD. CDR3 length: 15 amino acids. Trimming took 2 bases from V and 4 from J, leaving 11 bases between them. CDR3 in DNA: TGTGCCATCAGTGAGCCCGCGACTCCCACCGGGGAGCTGTTTTTT. This translates into CAISEPATPTGELFF.

The V gene is TRBV5-1, the J gene TRBJ2-3; 9 nucleotides line up with TRBD1. Germline CDR1 reads SGHRS; CDR2 reads YFSETQ. V lost 4 bases, J lost 1 base, and 4 bases stayed unmatched. This CDR3 region has 15 residues. The CDR3 sequence: CASSRTGVGTDTQYF. The CDR3 DNA is TGCGCCAGCAGCCGGACAGGGGTTGGCACAGATACGCAGTATTTT.

This clone was recorded a few times. The CDR3: CASRGGRIYSNQPQHF. CDR3 DNA: TGTGCCAGCAGGGGCGGGCGAATTTATAGCAATCAGCCCCAGCATTTT. This sequence joins TRBV2 and TRBJ1-5; D gene ambiguous. Germline V gene sequence: CDR1 SNHLY, CDR2 FYNNEI. V lost 6 bases to trimming and J lost 0 bases, with 15 bases between them. This CDR3 is 16 amino acids long.

J is TRBJ1-3 and V is TRBV5-4; a weak D match, TRBD1 (5 bases). The CDR3 is 17 amino acids. The germline V gene encodes CDR1 SGHNT and CDR2 YYREEE (reference sequence). Trimming took 1 base from V and 3 from J, leaving 17 bases between them. In nucleotides, the CDR3 is TGTGCCAGCAGCTTGACCCTGACAGCCGGTAATGGAAACACCATATATTTT. Encoded protein: CASSLTLTAGNGNTIYF.

The chain joins TRBV5-6 to TRBJ2-7; no clear D. Trimming cost V 0 bases and J 3 bases, with 4 bases left between them. The CDR3 runs to 12 residues. Germline CDR1 and CDR2: SGHDT and YYEEEE. CDR3 coding DNA: TGTGCCAGCAGCTTGGTCAACTACGAGCAGTACTTC. Its protein is CASSLVNYEQYF.

This chain links TRBV29-1 with TRBJ2-2; 9 nucleotides match TRBD1. With 4 bases clipped from V and 6 bases from J, the junction kept 6 bases outside the gene matches. The CDR3 loop spans 14 amino acids. CDR1 and CDR2 from the germline V gene are SQVTM and ANQGSEA. DNA for the CDR3: TGCAGCGTTGCCGGGACAGGGCCCGCCGGGGAGCTGTTTTTT. It translates to CSVAGTGPAGELFF.

This clone was counted only a few times. The rearrangement uses TRBV5-6 and TRBJ2-5; possible D gene TRBD2, 5 bases. The germline V gene has CDR1 SGHDT and CDR2 YYEEEE. The CDR3 covers 18 residues. V shed 1 base and J shed 1 base, with 20 bases lying between them. The CDR3 loop reads CASSLFRTEPTIQETQYF. The CDR3 nucleotides are TGTGCCAGCAGCTTGTTCCGGACTGAACCCACTATCCAAGAGACCCAGTACTTC.

The gene calls are TRBV5-1 and TRBJ2-7, with D uncertain. The CDR3 has 11 amino acids. V was pared by 4 bases and J by 2 bases, with 4 bases between. Germline V gives CDR1 SGHRS, CDR2 YFSETQ. CDR3 sequence: CASSGTYEQYF. The CDR3 region has the DNA TGCGCCAGCAGCGGCACCTACGAGCAGTACTTC.

V gene TRBV30 combines with J gene TRBJ2-7; D gene uncertain. The CDR3 has 13 amino acids. V shed 0 bases and J shed 7 bases, with 13 bases lying between them. The V gene's germline CDR1 is GTSNPN and CDR2 SVGIG (reference sequence). The CDR3 region is CAWSVPPPREQYF. DNA for the CDR3: TGTGCCTGGAGTGTTCCCCCCCCCAGGGAGCAGTACTTC.

The chain links TRBV5-1 to TRBJ1-5, with 10 bases fitting TRBD1. After removal of 4 bases from V and 7 bases from J, the junction contained 8 bases not matched to a gene. CDR3 length equals 15 residues. The germline CDR1 and CDR2 sequences are SGHRS and YFSETQ. CDR3 in amino acids: CASSAEPGQGQPQHF. The CDR3 coding sequence is TGCGCCAGCAGCGCGGAACCGGGACAGGGGCAGCCCCAGCATTTT. The complete variable domain, with remaining parts taken from reference TRBV5-1 and TRBJ1-5, reads KAGVTQTPRYLIKTRGQQVTLSCSPISGHRSVSWYQQTPGQGLQFLFEYFSETQRNKGNFPGRFSGRQFSNSRSEMNVSTLELGDSALYLCASSAEPGQGQPQHFGDGTRLSIL.

The V gene is TRBV4-1, the J gene TRBJ1-2; D is possibly TRBD1 (5 bases). Trimming pared 1 base from V and 4 bases from J, leaving 16 bases between. CDR3 length: 16 residues. Per the germline V gene, CDR1 is MGHRA and CDR2 is YSYEKL. The CDR3 sequence is CASSQVQGGRGYGYTF. In DNA, the CDR3 is TGCGCCAGCAGCCAAGTTCAGGGCGGGCGGGGCTATGGCTACACCTTC.

The gene calls are TRBV5-1 and TRBJ2-3; 11 bases match TRBD1. V lost 4 bases to trimming and J lost 2 bases; unmatched junction nucleotides: 6. Germline lookup yields CDR1 SGHRS and CDR2 YFSETQ. This CDR3 comprises 16 residues. The CDR3 protein is CASSLGQGEYTDTQYF. CDR3 coding DNA: TGCGCCAGCAGCCTGGGACAGGGGGAGTACACAGATACGCAGTATTTT.

The chain uses TRBV28 and TRBJ2-1, with TRBD1 matching over 7 bases. Germline values: CDR1 MDHEN, CDR2 SYDVKM. With V trimmed by 6 bases and J by 7 bases, 3 bases remained unmatched. The CDR3 contains 12 residues. CDR3 DNA: TGTGCCAGCAGGACAGGGTCGAATGAGCAGTTCTTC. Its translation: CASRTGSNEQFF.

The rearrangement uses TRBV19 and TRBJ1-1; perhaps TRBD1 as D (5 bases). The V and J ends lost 7 bases and 4 bases respectively, with 13 bases between them. Germline CDR1 and CDR2: LNHDA and SQIVND (reference sequence). The CDR3 is made up of 13 amino acids. The CDR3 DNA sequence: TGTGCCAGTATCACCTTGGGGGGCACTGAAGCTTTCTTT. Translation gives CASITLGGTEAFF.

This clone was recorded once. The rearrangement joins TRBV30 to TRBJ1-6; TRBD1 might be the D (5 bases). Germline-derived CDR1 and CDR2 are GTSNPN and SVGIG (reference sequence). The CDR3 totals 14 residues. Trimming took 1 base from V and 9 from J, leaving 13 bases between them. CDR3: CAWSEGWGGSPLHF. The CDR3 nucleotides read TGTGCCTGGAGTGAGGGGTGGGGGGGTTCACCCCTCCACTTT.

Of note for this clone: Compared with germline, one end of the junction differs, possibly owing to a read error. This chain uses TRBV7-7 with TRBJ2-3; 10 bases match TRBD1. CDR3 length: 15 residues. CDR1 SSHAT and CDR2 FNYEAQ come from the germline V gene (reference sequence). This CDR3 is CASSSGQGRADTQYF. The CDR3 DNA follows: TGTGCTAGCAGCTCGGGACAGGGGAGGGCAGATACGCAGTATTTT.

The CDR3 nucleotides are TGTGCCAGCAGTGAGGTTAGCGGCAATGAGCAGTTCTTC. Protein: CASSEVSGNEQFF. The genes are TRBV6-1 and TRBJ2-1, with D possibly matching TRBD2 (6 bases). The CDR3 has 13 residues. V lost 3 bases and J 6 bases, leaving 9 bases between the germline ends. Germline lookup yields CDR1 MNHNS and CDR2 SASEGT.

The gene calls are TRBV6-5 and TRBJ2-7; 8 bases agree with TRBD1. The germline CDR1 and CDR2 sequences are MNHEY and SVGAGI. There are 16 residues in the CDR3. V shed 2 bases and J 0 bases; nucleotides not matched to a gene: 6. The CDR3 sequence is CASSYLRTGSSYEQYF. CDR3 coding DNA: TGTGCCAGCAGTTACCTACGGACAGGGAGCTCCTACGAGCAGTACTTC.

Concerning this clone itself: At one end the junction does not follow the germline gene, possibly because of a read error. The CDR3 coding sequence is TGTGCTAGCAGCGCCGGGACTAGCGGGATGGGTGAGCAGTTCTTC. It is translated as CASSAGTSGMGEQFF. The chain is built from TRBV7-7 and TRBJ2-1; TRBD2 matches at 13 bases. The CDR3 length is 15 residues. Germline V gene data show CDR1 as SSHAT and CDR2 as FNYEAQ (reference sequence).